Included here is one T cell receptor beta chain sequence, with context. Into CD45RA+ naive and CD45RA-negative memory subsets, the CD4+ cells were split. The V end was cut by 5 bases, the J end by 0 bases, with 14 bases between. Germline CDR1 reads LNHDA; CDR2 reads SQIVND (reference sequence). The CDR3 has 16 residues. The entry originates in a study of shared clonotypes between healthy human individuals. Study-wide context: Three plates were used per donor for CD4 naive, three for CD4 memory, two for CD8 naive and one for CD8 memory.

Data came from immunoSEQ multiplex PCR; TCRdb stores just in-frame clones and leaves some out. The table includes millions of clones, around nine tenths detected once. This receptor was obtained from a man between 18 and 29 years old in good health. Sequencing was carried out using naive CD4+ T cells sorted from blood. Specified subset: CD45RA+ positively selected. The rearrangement joins TRBV19 to TRBJ1-3; TRBD1 might be the D (6 bases). The CDR3 region is CASSLRTGSSGNTIYF. The CDR3 DNA reads TGTGCCAGTAGTTTACGAACAGGGAGCTCTGGAAACACCATATATTTT.